The next 26 T cell receptor beta chains were all read from a single sample in a study of blood T cell repertoires in COVID-19. Profiling relied on immunoSEQ multiplex PCR, and the TCRdb table lists in-frame clones only, not all of them. The sample holds about 280,000 clones, 85% to 90% seen once. The sequenced material came from peripheral blood. These receptors came from a man aged 40-49 years with acute or convalescent COVID-19.

V usage is TRBV2 and J usage is TRBJ2-1, with a weak D call TRBD1 (6 bases). The germline V gene has CDR1 SNHLY and CDR2 FYNNEI. The CDR3 contains 15 residues. Trimming pared 6 bases from V and 4 bases from J, leaving 16 bases between. This CDR3 is CASSEQGIGYNEQFF. CDR3 DNA: TGTGCCAGCAGCGAACAGGGCATCGGGTACAATGAGCAGTTCTTC.

The rearrangement uses TRBV24-1 and TRBJ2-3, with 14 bases fitting TRBD2. Germline loops: CDR1 KGHDR, CDR2 SFDVKD. The V segment lost 7 bases and the J segment 3 bases; nucleotides outside the gene matches: 5. The CDR3 covers 16 residues. The CDR3 sequence: CATSAGTSGGTDTQYF. CDR3 bases: TGTGCCACCAGCGCCGGGACTAGCGGGGGAACAGATACGCAGTATTTT.

This sequence joins TRBV3-1 (or the pseudogene TRBV3-2) and TRBJ1-1, with 9 bases lining up with TRBD1. This CDR3 spans 15 amino acids. Germline trimming cut 4 bases from V and 5 bases from J; bases unmatched to any gene: 8. CDR1 LGHDT and CDR2 YNNKEL come from the germline V gene (reference sequence). CDR3 in DNA: TGTGCCAGCAGCCTTACAGGGGGCTCGGGTACTGAAGCTTTCTTT. Protein sequence: CASSLTGGSGTEAFF.

This chain uses TRBV21-1 with TRBJ2-2; no check of the table's D call, TRBD2, against the DNA was made. TRBV21-1 is a pseudogene locus. This CDR3 contains 14 residues. CDR3 sequence (DNA): TGTGCCAGCAGCACGGGGGGACCCACCGGGGAGCTGTTTTTT. Its translation is CASSTGGPTGELFF.

The chain carries TRBV3-1 (or the pseudogene TRBV3-2) and TRBJ1-5; no reliable D call. The CDR3 consists of 14 residues. CDR1 and CDR2 from the germline V gene are LGHDT and YNNKEL (reference sequence). V was trimmed by 1 base and J by 0 bases, leaving 4 bases between them. In DNA form, the CDR3 reads TGTGCCAGCAGCCAAGGAGTTAGCAATCAGCCCCAGCATTTT. It translates to CASSQGVSNQPQHF.

CDR3 coding DNA: TGTGCCAGCAGACCCGACAGGGGCACCGGGGAGCTGTTTTTT. Amino acids: CASRPDRGTGELFF. The chain couples TRBV7-8 to TRBJ2-2; 8 bases map to TRBD1. V shed 6 bases and J 4 bases; nucleotides not matched to a gene: 4. The CDR3 runs to 14 residues. CDR1 and CDR2 (germline): SGHVS, FQNEAQ.

The gene calls are TRBV6-5 and TRBJ1-6; no definite D call. The V end lost 2 bases, the J end lost 10 bases, and 9 bases lay between the germline ends. This CDR3 spans 13 amino acids. Germline V gives CDR1 MNHEY, CDR2 SVGAGI. The CDR3 sequence: CASSYLGGSPLHF. CDR3 nucleotide sequence: TGTGCCAGCAGTTACCTCGGCGGATCACCCCTCCACTTT.

A remark on this clone: This CDR3 is also generated by other DNA sequences in the sample. V usage is TRBV5-8 and J usage is TRBJ1-1, with D maybe TRBD1 (5 bases). The V gene lost 4 bases and the J gene lost 4 bases, with 11 bases spanning the gap. The CDR3 loop spans 13 amino acids. The germline V gene encodes CDR1 SGHTS and CDR2 YDEGEE. The CDR3: CASSPQGGTEAFF. Written as DNA, the CDR3 is TGTGCCAGCAGCCCGCAGGGCGGCACTGAAGCTTTCTTT.

This chain joins TRBV5-4 and TRBJ1-2; D is undetermined. The CDR3 loop spans 13 amino acids. Germline-derived CDR1 and CDR2 are SGHNT and YYREEE (reference sequence). Between the trimmed V and J ends, which lost 2 bases and 4 bases, there was a span of 9 bases. Written as DNA, the CDR3 is TGTGCCAGCAGCTTCAACCCACTCTATGGCTACACCTTC. It codes for CASSFNPLYGYTF.

This clone was counted a single time. This chain links TRBV5-1 with TRBJ2-3, with 8 bases identical to TRBD1. The CDR3 is made up of 15 amino acids. CDR1 and CDR2 (germline): SGHRS, YFSETQ. J lost 5 bases, V lost 4 bases, and 9 bases had no gene match. The CDR3 sequence is CASSLRTGLGDTQYF. DNA of the CDR3: TGCGCCAGCAGCCTACGGACAGGGCTGGGAGATACGCAGTATTTT. The whole variable domain, filled in from reference TRBV5-1 and TRBJ2-3, reads KAGVTQTPRYLIKTRGQQVTLSCSPISGHRSVSWYQQTPGQGLQFLFEYFSETQRNKGNFPGRFSGRQFSNSRSEMNVSTLELGDSALYLCASSLRTGLGDTQYFGPGTRLTVL.

This clone was observed a single time. The chain combines TRBV9 with TRBJ2-3; TRBD1 agrees at 7 bases. CDR3 length: 15 residues. The V gene end was trimmed by 3 bases and the J gene end by 12 bases; junction bases not matched to a gene: 16. Germline CDR1 and CDR2: SGDLS and YYNGEE. The CDR3, as DNA: TGTGCCAGCAGCGCGGCTTCGGACAGGAATTACTTCCAGTATTTT. It encodes CASSAASDRNYFQYF.

The chain combines TRBV6-4 with TRBJ2-7, with D perhaps matching TRBD1 (5 bases). CDR1 is MRHNA and CDR2 is SNTAGT in the germline V gene. CDR3 length: 15 residues. V was cut by 5 bases and J by 2 bases, with 16 bases left in between. The CDR3 protein is CASSPQKGPTYEQYF. Written as DNA, the CDR3 is TGTGCCAGCAGTCCCCAAAAGGGGCCAACCTACGAGCAGTACTTC.

The V call is TRBV4-1, the J call TRBJ1-4; 7 bases are shared with TRBD1. CDR3 length equals 15 residues. V shed 6 bases and J 2 bases; nucleotides not matched to a gene: 6. CDR1 and CDR2 (germline): MGHRA, YSYEKL. CDR3 residues: CASSPQGQTNEKLFF. CDR3 nucleotide sequence: TGCGCCAGCAGTCCGCAGGGACAGACTAATGAAAAACTGTTTTTT.

The chain uses TRBV5-6 and TRBJ1-3, with TRBD1 matching 7 bases. Per the germline V gene, CDR1 is SGHDT and CDR2 is YYEEEE. With V trimmed by 3 bases and J by 9 bases, 3 bases remained unmatched. This CDR3 has 12 amino acids. CDR3: CASSSGTATIYF. CDR3 in DNA: TGTGCCAGCAGCTCCGGGACAGCCACCATATATTTT.

J is TRBJ1-1 and V is TRBV20-1, with D tentatively TRBD1 (6 bases). The V end was cut by 5 bases, the J end by 4 bases, with 8 bases between. This CDR3 comprises 11 residues. Germline V gene lookup returns CDR1 DFQATT and CDR2 SNEGSKA (reference sequence). CDR3 sequence reads: CSAVQGTEAFF. Here the CDR3 DNA reads TGCAGTGCTGTACAGGGCACTGAAGCTTTCTTT.

The chain joins TRBV19 to TRBJ2-2; 7 nucleotides line up with TRBD2. The CDR3 is made up of 16 amino acids. With 4 bases clipped from V and 2 bases from J, the junction kept 7 bases outside the gene matches. The germline V gene has CDR1 LNHDA and CDR2 SQIVND (reference sequence). The CDR3, as DNA: TGTGCCAGTAGTAAGGTTGAGCGGGGAAACACCGGGGAGCTGTTTTTT. Residues: CASSKVERGNTGELFF.

CDR3 protein: CASSQAQGPQHF. CDR3 sequence (DNA): TGTGCCAGCAGCCAGGCCCAAGGGCCCCAGCATTTT. The gene calls are TRBV11-2 and TRBJ1-5; no definite D call. Trimming removed 5 bases at V and 9 bases at J, with 11 bases between. Per the germline V gene, CDR1 is SGHAT and CDR2 is FQNNGV. There are 12 residues in the CDR3. The full variable domain, rest sourced from reference TRBV11-2 and TRBJ1-5, is EAGVAQSPRYKIIEKRQSVAFWCNPISGHATLYWYQQILGQGPKLLIQFQNNGVVDDSQLPKDRFSAERLKGVDSTLKIQPAKLEDSAVYLCASSQAQGPQHFGDGTRLSIL.

The chain links TRBV7-9 to TRBJ1-5; unclear D gene. CDR1 and CDR2 (germline): SEHNR, FQNEAQ (reference sequence). CDR3 length: 15 residues. V was cut by 1 base and J by 11 bases, with 18 bases left in between. This CDR3 is CASSLEDVVDISQHF. The CDR3 DNA follows: TGTGCCAGCAGCTTAGAAGACGTCGTCGACATCTCCCAGCATTTT.

A few counts support this clone. The rearrangement uses TRBV12-5 and TRBJ1-2, with 7 bases lining up with TRBD1. This CDR3 has 15 amino acids. Germline V lookup: CDR1 LGHNT, CDR2 FRNRAP. V lost 3 bases, J lost 1 base, and 5 bases stayed unmatched. CDR3 sequence reads: CASGFGTGVNYGYTF. For the CDR3, the DNA is TGTGCTAGTGGTTTCGGTACAGGGGTTAACTATGGCTACACCTTC. The full variable domain, with the rest looked up from reference TRBV12-5 and TRBJ1-2, is DARVTQTPRHKVTEMGQEVTMRCQPILGHNTVFWYRQTMMQGLELLAYFRNRAPLDDSGMPKDRFSAEMPDATLATLKIQPSEPRDSAVYFCASGFGTGVNYGYTFGSGTRLTVV.

The gene calls are TRBV10-3 and TRBJ2-3; tentative D call: TRBD1 (6 bases). CDR1 is ENHRY and CDR2 is SYGVKD in the germline V gene. V was pared by 6 bases and J by 4 bases, with 11 bases between. This CDR3 contains 13 residues. DNA of the CDR3: TGTGCCATCAGGATCTCAGGGGCAGATACGCAGTATTTT. Its protein is CAIRISGADTQYF.

This clone occurred a few times. The V gene is TRBV11-3, the J gene TRBJ2-1; 11 nucleotides match TRBD1. After removal of 4 bases from V and 10 bases from J, the junction contained 9 bases not matched to a gene. The CDR3 loop spans 15 amino acids. CDR1 and CDR2 from the germline V gene are SGHNT and YENEEA. In DNA form, the CDR3 reads TGTGCCAGCAGCTCCCGGACAGGGGGCCCCGAGGAGCAGTTCTTC. It is translated as CASSSRTGGPEEQFF.

The gene calls are TRBV5-6 and TRBJ1-4, with 9 bases lining up with TRBD1. Germline values: CDR1 SGHDT, CDR2 YYEEEE. With 2 bases clipped from V and 6 bases from J, the junction kept 2 bases outside the gene matches. The CDR3 consists of 14 residues. CDR3 bases: TGTGCCAGCAGCTTAACAGGGGGCTATGAAAAACTGTTTTTT. The encoded protein is CASSLTGGYEKLFF.

The rearrangement links TRBV7-9 to TRBJ1-3; no definite D call. This CDR3 has 14 residues. V was cut by 5 bases and J by 4 bases, with 12 bases left in between. In germline, CDR1 is SEHNR, CDR2 FQNEAQ (reference sequence). The CDR3 sequence is CASSPPGRGNTIYF. The CDR3 DNA follows: TGTGCCAGCAGCCCCCCGGGAAGGGGAAACACCATATATTTT.

The V gene is TRBV10-3, the J gene TRBJ2-3; 13 bases map to TRBD2. Germline V gives CDR1 ENHRY, CDR2 SYGVKD. The trim removed 6 bases at V and 2 bases at J, leaving 2 bases unmatched. The CDR3 is 15 amino acids. The CDR3 protein is CAIRLAGGPTDTQYF. CDR3 nucleotide sequence: TGTGCCATCAGACTAGCGGGGGGGCCCACAGATACGCAGTATTTT.

The chain employs TRBV24-1 and TRBJ2-5, with D possibly matching TRBD1 (5 bases). This CDR3 comprises 14 residues. Trimming left V 0 bases short and J 4 bases short, with 8 bases between. The germline CDR1 and CDR2 sequences are KGHDR and SFDVKD. CDR3 nucleotides: TGTGCCACCAGTGATTTGACAGGATCAGAGACCCAGTACTTC. Translation gives CATSDLTGSETQYF.

The chain combines TRBV7-6 with TRBJ2-1; 13 bases are shared with TRBD2. In germline, CDR1 is SGHVS, CDR2 FNYEAQ. Unmatched junction bases numbered 15, after V lost 5 bases and J lost 5 bases. This CDR3 is 19 amino acids long. The CDR3 sequence is CASSHGLAGAKRRDNEQFF. CDR3 nucleotide sequence: TGTGCCAGCAGCCACGGACTAGCGGGGGCTAAAAGGAGGGACAATGAGCAGTTCTTC.